This T cell receptor beta chain was sequenced for a study of CD8+ T cells in alopecia areata. The CDR3 has 14 residues. Trimming pared 4 bases from V and 0 bases from J, leaving 11 bases between. CDR1 and CDR2 from the germline V gene are SGDLS and YYNGEE. Study outcomes and limitations: Across lesional scalp, and particularly alopecia totalis/universalis, clonality surpassed that of normal scalp.

With respect to this clone: What it binds is not known.

From PBMCs, CD4+ and CD8+ T cells were sorted. Extraction and reverse transcription of RNA yielded cDNA as the sequencing template. Measured with immunoSEQ multiplex PCR; TCRdb has only the in-frame clones, and not every one. The sample has about 130,000 clones, roughly 50% seen once. This clonotype originated in a human donor with alopecia areata. Specimen: CD8+ T cells sorted from blood, collected at week 0. This chain links TRBV9 with TRBJ2-7; perhaps TRBD2 as D (6 bases). The CDR3 bases are TGTGCCAGCAGCCTTGGGGGGAGCTCCTACGAGCAGTACTTC. It specifies CASSLGGSSYEQYF.